The rows below give T cell receptor beta chains drawn from one sample of a study of identifying expanded T cells in peripheral blood. Assay: immunoSEQ multiplex PCR; the TCRdb copy retains only in-frame clones and omits some. Here the sample spans about 81,000 clones, less than 90% being singletons. Sequences were obtained from blood. These receptors came from a person aged 18-70 years in good health. Each CDR3 is given with its conserved first and last residue. Each record gives: J gene, clone size, D gene, V gene, CDR3 protein, CDR3 DNA. A D gene is named only where the DNA matches it firmly. A clone size is listed for some rows: how often the clone was seen (once, few, many), or a class if it is expanded.

j_gene: TRBJ2-7
abundance: .
d_gene: TRBD2
v_gene: TRBV7-2
CDR3aa: CASSLVQPSGPYEQYF
CDR3nt: TGTGCCAGCAGCTTAGTGCAGCCTAGCGGGCCCTACGAGCAGTACTTC

j_gene: TRBJ2-6
abundance: .
d_gene: TRBD1
v_gene: TRBV5-4
CDR3aa: CASSADRGTGANVLTF
CDR3nt: TGTGCCAGCAGCGCTGACAGGGGGACTGGGGCCAACGTCCTGACTTTC

j_gene: TRBJ1-1
abundance: .
d_gene: TRBD1
v_gene: TRBV2
CDR3aa: CASTTGIDSTEAFF
CDR3nt: TGTGCCAGTACGACAGGGATTGATAGCACTGAAGCTTTCTTT

j_gene: TRBJ2-1
abundance: .
d_gene: TRBD2
v_gene: TRBV28
CDR3aa: CASTPGLANNEQFF
CDR3nt: TGTGCCAGCACCCCGGGACTAGCGAACAATGAGCAGTTCTTC

j_gene: TRBJ2-2
abundance: .
d_gene: TRBD1
v_gene: TRBV7-8
CDR3aa: CASSLAVTGDTGELFF
CDR3nt: TGTGCCAGCAGCTTAGCGGTCACAGGGGACACCGGGGAGCTGTTTTTT

j_gene: TRBJ2-5
abundance: .
d_gene: TRBD1
v_gene: TRBV28
CDR3aa: CASSLAGGGETQYF
CDR3nt: TGTGCCAGCAGTTTGGCAGGGGGCGGAGAGACCCAGTACTTC

j_gene: TRBJ2-1
abundance: .
d_gene: .
v_gene: TRBV6-5
CDR3aa: CASSYGPLNNEQFF
CDR3nt: TGTGCCAGCAGTTACGGACCTCTTAACAATGAGCAGTTCTTC

j_gene: TRBJ2-3
abundance: .
d_gene: .
v_gene: TRBV10-3
CDR3aa: CAISETRADTQYF
CDR3nt: TGTGCCATCAGTGAGACGCGAGCGGATACGCAGTATTTT

j_gene: TRBJ2-1
abundance: .
d_gene: TRBD2
v_gene: TRBV11-3
CDR3aa: CASSSEGREGLDEQFF
CDR3nt: TGTGCCAGCAGCTCCGAGGGGCGGGAGGGACTGGATGAGCAGTTCTTC

j_gene: TRBJ1-2
abundance: few
d_gene: TRBD1
v_gene: TRBV7-2
CDR3aa: CASSSGQGVGYTF
CDR3nt: TGTGCCAGCAGCTCGGGACAGGGGGTTGGCTACACCTTC

j_gene: TRBJ2-3
abundance: once
d_gene: .
v_gene: TRBV5-4
CDR3aa: CASSLWTSDTQYF
CDR3nt: TGTGCCAGCAGCTTGTGGACTTCCGATACGCAGTATTTT

j_gene: TRBJ2-3
abundance: .
d_gene: TRBD2
v_gene: TRBV2
CDR3aa: CASRDLFSGTTDTQYF
CDR3nt: TGTGCCAGCAGAGATCTATTTAGCGGGACCACAGATACGCAGTATTTT

j_gene: TRBJ2-7
abundance: .
d_gene: TRBD1
v_gene: TRBV5-4
CDR3aa: CASSLTGESDEQYF
CDR3nt: TGTGCCAGCAGCTTGACAGGGGAATCTGATGAGCAGTACTTC

j_gene: TRBJ1-2
abundance: .
d_gene: .
v_gene: TRBV19
CDR3aa: CASSDYRVYGYTF
CDR3nt: TGTGCCAGTTCCGATTACAGGGTATATGGCTACACCTTC

j_gene: TRBJ1-3
abundance: .
d_gene: TRBD1
v_gene: TRBV7-8
CDR3aa: CASSLLGQGAAGNTIYF
CDR3nt: TGTGCCAGCAGCTTATTAGGACAGGGGGCGGCTGGAAACACCATATATTTT

j_gene: TRBJ1-6
abundance: once
d_gene: .
v_gene: TRBV29-1
CDR3aa: CSVGDQGGSPLHF
CDR3nt: TGCAGCGTTGGAGATCAGGGAGGATCACCCCTCCACTTT

j_gene: TRBJ1-3
abundance: medium-sized
d_gene: TRBD1
v_gene: TRBV5-1
CDR3aa: CASSLEGTGGPSGNTIYF
CDR3nt: TGCGCCAGCAGCTTGGAAGGGACAGGGGGTCCCTCTGGAAACACCATATATTTT

j_gene: TRBJ2-3
abundance: .
d_gene: .
v_gene: TRBV7-9
CDR3aa: CASSLVAAPYTDTQYF
CDR3nt: TGTGCCAGCAGCTTAGTCGCAGCGCCTTACACAGATACGCAGTATTTT

j_gene: TRBJ2-7
abundance: .
d_gene: TRBD1
v_gene: TRBV5-6
CDR3aa: CASSWGQYYEQYF
CDR3nt: TGTGCCAGCAGCTGGGGACAGTACTACGAGCAGTACTTC

j_gene: TRBJ1-2
abundance: .
d_gene: .
v_gene: TRBV6-4
CDR3aa: CASSVTGTDGYTF
CDR3nt: TGTGCCAGCAGTGTTACAGGGACCGATGGCTACACCTTC

j_gene: TRBJ2-3
abundance: .
d_gene: .
v_gene: TRBV19
CDR3aa: CASGIMVGASTDTQYF
CDR3nt: TGTGCCAGTGGGATTATGGTCGGGGCTAGCACAGATACGCAGTATTTT

j_gene: TRBJ2-1
abundance: once
d_gene: TRBD2
v_gene: TRBV9
CDR3aa: CASSGLLAEMNEQFF
CDR3nt: TGTGCCAGCAGCGGACTTCTAGCGGAGATGAATGAGCAGTTCTTC

j_gene: TRBJ1-5
abundance: .
d_gene: .
v_gene: TRBV30
CDR3aa: CAWSGQPDQPQHF
CDR3nt: TGTGCCTGGAGTGGACAGCCGGATCAGCCCCAGCATTTT

j_gene: TRBJ1-5
abundance: many
d_gene: .
v_gene: TRBV6-5
CDR3aa: CASSYGDSNQPQHF
CDR3nt: TGTGCCAGCAGTTATGGGGACAGCAATCAGCCCCAGCATTTT

j_gene: TRBJ1-2
abundance: .
d_gene: TRBD1
v_gene: TRBV29-1
CDR3aa: CSVAGTGSGYGYTF
CDR3nt: TGCAGCGTCGCCGGGACAGGGTCTGGCTATGGCTACACCTTC

j_gene: TRBJ1-2
abundance: .
d_gene: .
v_gene: TRBV30
CDR3aa: CAWSVQGPYGYTF
CDR3nt: TGTGCCTGGAGTGTCCAGGGACCCTATGGCTACACCTTC

j_gene: TRBJ2-2
abundance: .
d_gene: TRBD1
v_gene: TRBV28
CDR3aa: CASRKGQGGTGELFF
CDR3nt: TGTGCCAGCAGAAAGGGACAGGGGGGGACCGGGGAGCTGTTTTTT

j_gene: TRBJ2-1
abundance: .
d_gene: .
v_gene: TRBV5-1
CDR3aa: CASSLGAGSSYNEQFF
CDR3nt: TGCGCCAGCAGCTTGGGGGCCGGGAGCTCCTACAATGAGCAGTTCTTC

j_gene: TRBJ1-2
abundance: .
d_gene: .
v_gene: TRBV4-2
CDR3aa: CASSQEDSLYGYTF
CDR3nt: TGTGCCAGCAGCCAAGAGGACAGTCTCTATGGCTACACCTTC

j_gene: TRBJ2-5
abundance: .
d_gene: TRBD2
v_gene: TRBV2
CDR3aa: CASSPLGGVKETQYF
CDR3nt: TGTGCCAGCAGTCCCTTGGGAGGGGTGAAAGAGACCCAGTACTTC

j_gene: TRBJ2-7
abundance: .
d_gene: .
v_gene: TRBV5-1
CDR3aa: CASSLDRAYEQYF
CDR3nt: TGCGCCAGCAGCTTGGACAGAGCCTACGAGCAGTACTTC

j_gene: TRBJ2-1
abundance: .
d_gene: TRBD2
v_gene: TRBV7-2
CDR3aa: CASSQREGREQFF
CDR3nt: TGTGCCAGCAGCCAGCGGGAGGGCCGGGAGCAGTTCTTC

j_gene: TRBJ2-5
abundance: few
d_gene: .
v_gene: TRBV6-1
CDR3aa: CASRGRGKETQYF
CDR3nt: TGTGCCAGCAGGGGGAGAGGGAAAGAGACCCAGTACTTC

j_gene: TRBJ2-1
abundance: .
d_gene: TRBD2
v_gene: TRBV6-5
CDR3aa: CASSYPGTSGDSPQFF
CDR3nt: TGTGCCAGCAGTTACCCAGGGACTAGCGGAGATTCCCCGCAGTTCTTC

j_gene: TRBJ2-7
abundance: .
d_gene: TRBD1
v_gene: TRBV27
CDR3aa: CASSPTRPTGDPYEQYF
CDR3nt: TGTGCCAGCAGCCCCACAAGACCGACAGGGGACCCCTACGAGCAGTACTTC

j_gene: TRBJ1-2
abundance: .
d_gene: TRBD1
v_gene: TRBV15
CDR3aa: CATSRAGQARYGYTF
CDR3nt: TGTGCCACCAGCAGGGCGGGACAGGCGCGCTATGGCTACACCTTC

j_gene: TRBJ2-2
abundance: .
d_gene: .
v_gene: TRBV29-1
CDR3aa: CSVRTVNTGELFF
CDR3nt: TGCAGCGTGAGGACAGTGAACACCGGGGAGCTGTTTTTT

j_gene: TRBJ2-4
abundance: .
d_gene: .
v_gene: TRBV7-2
CDR3aa: CASSEVTDYFDIQYF
CDR3nt: TGTGCCAGCAGCGAAGTTACCGATTACTTCGACATTCAGTACTTC

j_gene: TRBJ1-2
abundance: .
d_gene: .
v_gene: TRBV27
CDR3aa: CASRPEQSFNYGYTF
CDR3nt: TGTGCCAGCAGACCCGAGCAGAGCTTCAACTATGGCTACACCTTC

j_gene: TRBJ2-7
abundance: .
d_gene: TRBD1
v_gene: TRBV7-2
CDR3aa: CASSSDRDRSSYEQYF
CDR3nt: TGTGCCAGCAGCTCTGACCGGGACAGAAGCTCCTACGAGCAGTACTTC

j_gene: TRBJ2-2
abundance: once
d_gene: TRBD1
v_gene: TRBV19
CDR3aa: CASRVSGTGFSGELFF
CDR3nt: TGTGCCAGTAGGGTCTCCGGGACAGGGTTCAGCGGGGAGCTGTTTTTT

j_gene: TRBJ2-1
abundance: .
d_gene: .
v_gene: TRBV5-4
CDR3aa: CASSLSGEQFF
CDR3nt: TGTGCCAGCAGCTTGTCGGGTGAGCAGTTCTTC

j_gene: TRBJ1-4
abundance: .
d_gene: .
v_gene: TRBV7-7
CDR3aa: CASSLRLNEKLFF
CDR3nt: TGTGCTAGCAGCTTAAGACTTAATGAAAAACTGTTTTTT

j_gene: TRBJ2-1
abundance: once
d_gene: .
v_gene: TRBV12-5
CDR3aa: CASGLSGLSYNEQFF
CDR3nt: TGTGCTAGTGGTTTGTCGGGACTCTCCTACAATGAGCAGTTCTTC

j_gene: TRBJ2-6
abundance: .
d_gene: TRBD1
v_gene: TRBV4-1
CDR3aa: CASSQTGLTNSGANVLTF
CDR3nt: TGCGCCAGCAGCCAGACAGGGTTGACAAATTCTGGGGCCAACGTCCTGACTTTC

j_gene: TRBJ2-4
abundance: few
d_gene: TRBD2
v_gene: TRBV7-8
CDR3aa: CASSLARRLAGAKNIQYF
CDR3nt: TGTGCCAGCAGCTTAGCCCGAAGACTAGCGGGAGCCAAAAACATTCAGTACTTC

j_gene: TRBJ2-1
abundance: .
d_gene: TRBD1
v_gene: TRBV7-2
CDR3aa: CASTPTGGSYNEQFF
CDR3nt: TGTGCCAGCACCCCGACAGGGGGCTCGTACAATGAGCAGTTCTTC

j_gene: TRBJ2-3
abundance: .
d_gene: .
v_gene: TRBV7-2
CDR3aa: CASSLLSGASTDTQYF
CDR3nt: TGTGCCAGCAGCTTATTGAGCGGAGCTAGCACAGATACGCAGTATTTT